One sample yielded the 24 T cell receptor beta chains listed below, sequenced in a study of shared clonotypes between healthy human individuals. The table came from immunoSEQ multiplex PCR; TCRdb's copy has only in-frame clones and leaves some out. Among roughly 760,000 clones listed, 74% were seen once. The specimen sequenced was memory CD4+ T cells sorted from blood. Subset described: CD45RA-negative fraction. These receptors were obtained from a woman aged 25 to 45 in good health.

The chain recombines TRBV25-1 with TRBJ2-7; TRBD1 aligns across 9 bases. Germline V gives CDR1 MGHDK, CDR2 SYGVNS. The CDR3 consists of 16 residues. V trimming: 3 bases; J trimming: 6 bases; junction bases outside the gene matches: 12. The CDR3 loop is CASSERSGQGALEQYF. In DNA, the CDR3 is TGTGCCAGCAGTGAGCGATCGGGACAGGGTGCCCTCGAGCAGTACTTC.

Turning to this clone: The sample has other DNA sequences that encode this CDR3 too. The chain joins TRBV27 to TRBJ2-7; 8 bases map to TRBD1. Looked up from germline, CDR1 is MNHEY and CDR2 is SMNVEV (reference sequence). The CDR3 has 15 amino acids. V gave up 2 bases and J gave up 2 bases; unmatched junction bases: 5. The CDR3 reads CASSLTGTGPYEQYF. The CDR3, as DNA: TGTGCCAGCAGTTTAACCGGGACAGGCCCCTACGAGCAGTACTTC.

Points on this clone: The junction departs from the called germline gene at one end, perhaps through a read error. J is TRBJ2-1 and V is TRBV2; D tentatively reads TRBD1 or TRBD2 (5 bases each). The CDR3 runs to 13 residues. Germline CDR1 reads SNHLY; CDR2 reads FYNNEI. The CDR3 bases are TGTGCCAGCAGCCTAGGGGCCGGGACGTCCGTACTCTTC. Translated, it gives CASSLGAGTSVLF.

The V gene is TRBV10-3, the J gene TRBJ1-2, with unresolved D. The CDR3 consists of 16 residues. Trimming shortened V by 3 bases and J by 0 bases, and 14 bases separated the two germline ends. The germline V gene has CDR1 ENHRY and CDR2 SYGVKD. CDR3 in DNA: TGTGCCATCAGTGATCACCGAGGACTAACTAACTATGGCTACACCTTC. As protein: CAISDHRGLTNYGYTF.

The chain combines TRBV6-6 with TRBJ2-5, with D maybe TRBD1 (6 bases). With 4 bases removed from V and 6 bases from J, the gap between germline ends came to 9 bases. Germline CDR1 reads MNHNY; CDR2 reads SVGAGI (reference sequence). The CDR3 runs to 12 residues. The CDR3 DNA sequence: TGTGCCAGCAGTTCAGGGGTAAAGACCCAGTACTTC. It is translated as CASSSGVKTQYF.

V and J are TRBV5-1 and TRBJ1-3, with 11 bases aligning to TRBD1. J was trimmed by 0 bases and V by 4 bases; bases with no gene match: 3. This CDR3 contains 16 residues. Germline-derived CDR1 and CDR2 are SGHRS and YFSETQ. CDR3 in amino acids: CASSRTGGSSGNTIYF. The CDR3 nucleotides are TGCGCCAGCAGCCGGACAGGGGGCAGCTCTGGAAACACCATATATTTT.

The sample holds a few counts of this clone. The chain recombines TRBV19 with TRBJ1-2; TRBD1 aligns across 12 bases. CDR1 LNHDA and CDR2 SQIVND come from the germline V gene (reference sequence). Trimming at V came to 5 bases and at J to 9 bases, leaving 4 bases not matched to a gene. This CDR3 spans 13 amino acids. CDR3 bases: TGTGCCAGTAGTCCCGGGACAGGGGGCAGCTACACCTTC. Its translation is CASSPGTGGSYTF. The variable domain in full, with the rest retrieved from reference TRBV19 and TRBJ1-2, is DGGITQSPKYLFRKEGQNVTLSCEQNLNHDAMYWYRQDPGQGLRLIYYSQIVNDFQKGDIAEGYSVSREKKESFPLTVTSAQKNPTAFYLCASSPGTGGSYTFGSGTRLTVV.

The chain carries TRBV9 and TRBJ2-5, with D tentatively TRBD1 (5 bases). The CDR3 is 16 residues long. The germline V gene encodes CDR1 SGDLS and CDR2 YYNGEE. V was clipped by 3 bases and J by 0 bases, with 15 bases between them. The CDR3 spells CASSASGHLYQETQYF. The CDR3 region has the DNA TGTGCCAGCAGCGCCTCAGGACATCTGTACCAAGAGACCCAGTACTTC.

The chain recombines TRBV6-5 with TRBJ1-1; D gene ambiguous. This CDR3 comprises 15 residues. V was shortened by 0 bases and J by 0 bases, with 8 bases between the two germline ends. Per the germline V gene, CDR1 is MNHEY and CDR2 is SVGAGI. CDR3 bases: TGTGCCAGCAGTTACTCTGGGAGACTGAACACTGAAGCTTTCTTT. Translating it yields CASSYSGRLNTEAFF.

V is TRBV7-9 and J is TRBJ2-2; D is undetermined. The CDR3 spans 14 residues. V lost 2 bases and J 5 bases, leaving 9 bases between the germline ends. Germline V gene sequence: CDR1 SEHNR, CDR2 FQNEAQ (reference sequence). CDR3 amino acids: CASSLNAETGELFF. The CDR3 bases are TGTGCCAGCAGCTTAAACGCGGAAACCGGGGAGCTGTTTTTT.

The gene calls are TRBV7-2 and TRBJ2-3; no clear D gene. The CDR3 length is 14 residues. Trimming took 3 bases from V and 0 from J, leaving 7 bases between them. CDR1 is SGHTA, CDR2 FQGNSA, per germline. The CDR3 loop is CASSFGPSTDTQYF. The CDR3 coding sequence is TGTGCCAGCAGCTTCGGCCCCAGCACAGATACGCAGTATTTT.

V and J are TRBV6-1 and TRBJ1-5, with D unresolved. Germline CDR1 reads MNHNS; CDR2 reads SASEGT. The CDR3 totals 13 residues. The V end lost 6 bases, the J end lost 4 bases, and 10 bases lay between the germline ends. CDR3 amino acids: CASSQTGNQPQHF. For the CDR3, the DNA is TGTGCCAGCAGCCAAACGGGGAATCAGCCCCAGCATTTT.

About this clone: Other DNA variants within this sample encode the same CDR3. J is TRBJ2-1 and V is TRBV5-1; TRBD1 aligns across 7 bases. Germline values: CDR1 SGHRS, CDR2 YFSETQ. This CDR3 contains 15 residues. The trim removed 5 bases at V and 3 bases at J, leaving 8 bases unmatched. The CDR3 DNA reads as TGCGCCAGCAGTTTCCAAGGGGACAGCTACAATGAGCAGTTCTTC. Translation gives CASSFQGDSYNEQFF.

The chain is built from TRBV2 and TRBJ1-5, with a possible D match to TRBD1 (5 bases). The CDR3 runs 12 residues. Germline assignment: CDR1 SNHLY and CDR2 FYNNEI. Deletions cut 8 bases from V and 7 bases from J, with 12 bases between. CDR3 sequence: CASSGGVQPQHF. CDR3 sequence (DNA): TGTGCCAGCTCGGGGGGGGTCCAGCCCCAGCATTTT.

This sequence joins TRBV30 and TRBJ2-1, with D hard to call. This CDR3 region has 15 residues. CDR1 and CDR2 from the germline V gene are GTSNPN and SVGIG (reference sequence). The V end was cut by 4 bases, the J end by 4 bases, with 17 bases between. The DNA of the CDR3 is TGTGCCTGGAAGCACGGAAGCGCGATGTACAATGAGCAGTTCTTC. Translation: CAWKHGSAMYNEQFF.

This clone was picked up many times. This rearrangement joins TRBV5-4 to TRBJ2-3, with 8 bases fitting TRBD2. The CDR3 spans 16 residues. V shed 4 bases and J 0 bases; nucleotides not matched to a gene: 7. CDR1 is SGHNT, CDR2 YYREEE, per germline (reference sequence). CDR3 nucleotides: TGTGCCAGCAGCCTGCGACTAGCGCCTAGCACAGATACGCAGTATTTT. This encodes CASSLRLAPSTDTQYF.

V is TRBV9 and J is TRBJ2-1; the D gene is possibly TRBD2 (6 bases). Germline CDR1 SGDLS, CDR2 YYNGEE. The CDR3 has 11 residues. V gave up 5 bases and J gave up 15 bases, with 15 bases separating them. Here the CDR3 reads CASSASGLLFF. The CDR3 coding sequence is TGTGCCAGCAGTGCCAGCGGGTTACTGTTCTTC.

J is TRBJ2-5 and V is TRBV7-9; TRBD2 matches 11 bases. J lost 4 bases, V lost 3 bases, and 4 bases had no gene match. CDR1 is SEHNR and CDR2 is FQNEAQ in the germline V gene (reference sequence). The CDR3 contains 15 residues. Here the CDR3 DNA reads TGTGCCAGCAGCTTGAGTACTAGCGGGAGAGAGACCCAGTACTTC. It specifies CASSLSTSGRETQYF. Complete variable domain (other parts from reference TRBV7-9 and TRBJ2-5): DTGVSQNPRHKITKRGQNVTFRCDPISEHNRLYWYRQTLGQGPEFLTYFQNEAQLEKSRLLSDRFSAERPKGSFSTLEIQRTEQGDSAMYLCASSLSTSGRETQYFGPGTRLLVL.

CDR3 protein: CASSKWDGPQLEQYF. CDR3 coding DNA: TGTGCCAGCAGCAAGTGGGACGGGCCCCAGTTGGAGCAGTACTTC. This chain joins TRBV9 and TRBJ2-7, with D perhaps given as TRBD1 or TRBD2 (5 bases each). CDR1 SGDLS and CDR2 YYNGEE come from the germline V gene. V dropped 4 bases and J dropped 7 bases, with 21 bases sitting between them. The CDR3 contains 15 residues.

CDR3 loop: CASGAGDVQETQYF. In DNA form, the CDR3 reads TGCGCCAGCGGGGCAGGGGATGTACAAGAGACCCAGTACTTC. The chain combines TRBV5-1 with TRBJ2-5; possible D gene TRBD1, 6 bases. The CDR3 is 14 amino acids. CDR1 is SGHRS and CDR2 is YFSETQ in the germline V gene. Trimming removed 7 bases at V and 2 bases at J, with 15 bases between.

The V gene is TRBV21-1, the J gene TRBJ1-1; the table calls TRBD1, which could not be checked here. TRBV21-1 is flagged as a pseudogene. The CDR3 spans 16 residues. CDR3 nucleotides: TGTGCCAGCAGCAAATATTCCCCAGGGGAGAACACTGAAGCTTTCTTT. Its translation: CASSKYSPGENTEAFF.

This clone came up once. This rearrangement joins TRBV7-6 to TRBJ2-5; TRBD2 might be the D (7 bases). Germline lookup yields CDR1 SGHVS and CDR2 FNYEAQ. V was trimmed by 6 bases and J by 4 bases, leaving 21 bases between them. This CDR3 contains 16 residues. The CDR3 nucleotides are TGTGCCAGCAGGCGGAACTGGGGGGGCTCGTTAGAGACCCAGTACTTC. Residues: CASRRNWGGSLETQYF.

This clone was counted many times. The CDR3 is CAISGDRQLNNYGYTF. The CDR3, as DNA: TGTGCCATCAGTGGGGACAGGCAACTCAATAACTATGGCTACACCTTC. The chain joins TRBV10-3 to TRBJ1-2; 8 bases are shared with TRBD1. Germline V gene sequence: CDR1 ENHRY, CDR2 SYGVKD. This CDR3 is 16 amino acids long. The J segment lost 1 base and the V segment lost 4 bases, leaving 8 bases of the junction unmatched.

The chain joins TRBV5-6 to TRBJ1-3, with D unclear. Germline V lookup: CDR1 SGHDT, CDR2 YYEEEE. V was cut by 2 bases and J by 7 bases, with 13 bases left in between. CDR3 length equals 14 residues. The CDR3 region has the DNA TGTGCCAGCAGCTTTCGCTCTGGAGTGAACACCATATATTTT. Protein sequence: CASSFRSGVNTIYF.